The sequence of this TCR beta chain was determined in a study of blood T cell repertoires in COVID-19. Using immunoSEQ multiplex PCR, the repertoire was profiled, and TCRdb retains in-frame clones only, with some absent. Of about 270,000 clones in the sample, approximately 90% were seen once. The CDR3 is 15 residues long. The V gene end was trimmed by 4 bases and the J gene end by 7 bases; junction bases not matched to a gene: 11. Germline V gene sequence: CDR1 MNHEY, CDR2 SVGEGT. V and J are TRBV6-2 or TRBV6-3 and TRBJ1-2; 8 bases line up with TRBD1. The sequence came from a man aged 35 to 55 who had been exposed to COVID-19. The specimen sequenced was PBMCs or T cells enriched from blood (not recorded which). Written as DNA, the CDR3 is TGTGCCAGCAGTTCCCGCGTGGACAGGGACGGTGGCTACACCTTC. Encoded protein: CASSSRVDRDGGYTF.